This T cell receptor beta chain was observed in a study of brain T cells in children with intractable seizures. The method was immunoSEQ multiplex PCR; TCRdb's version includes in-frame clones alone and lacks a portion of them. The sample has about 40,000 clones, 90% seen once. This clone was recorded only once. The CDR3 loop spans 13 amino acids. The germline V gene encodes CDR1 SGHAT and CDR2 FQDESV (reference sequence). V lost 3 bases to trimming and J lost 6 bases, with 11 bases between them. The chain links TRBV11-1 to TRBJ1-1; maybe TRBD1 (5 bases). The sequenced sample was peripheral blood, obtained at surgery. The source is a girl aged 2 to 9 with tuberous sclerosis and intractable seizures. The CDR3 region has the DNA TGTGCCAGCAGCTTCGGGGGACGCTCTGAAGCTTTCTTT. Its protein product is CASSFGGRSEAFF.